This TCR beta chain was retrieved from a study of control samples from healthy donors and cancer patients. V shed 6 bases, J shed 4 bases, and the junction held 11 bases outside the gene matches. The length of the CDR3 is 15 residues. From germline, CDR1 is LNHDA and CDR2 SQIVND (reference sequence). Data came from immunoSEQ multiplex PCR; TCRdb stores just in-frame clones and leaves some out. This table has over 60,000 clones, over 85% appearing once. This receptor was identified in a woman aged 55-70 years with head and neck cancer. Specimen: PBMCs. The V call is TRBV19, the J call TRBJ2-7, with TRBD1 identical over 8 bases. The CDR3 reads CASRLAGTGIYEQYF. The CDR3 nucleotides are TGTGCCAGTAGGTTAGCCGGGACAGGAATTTACGAGCAGTACTTC.